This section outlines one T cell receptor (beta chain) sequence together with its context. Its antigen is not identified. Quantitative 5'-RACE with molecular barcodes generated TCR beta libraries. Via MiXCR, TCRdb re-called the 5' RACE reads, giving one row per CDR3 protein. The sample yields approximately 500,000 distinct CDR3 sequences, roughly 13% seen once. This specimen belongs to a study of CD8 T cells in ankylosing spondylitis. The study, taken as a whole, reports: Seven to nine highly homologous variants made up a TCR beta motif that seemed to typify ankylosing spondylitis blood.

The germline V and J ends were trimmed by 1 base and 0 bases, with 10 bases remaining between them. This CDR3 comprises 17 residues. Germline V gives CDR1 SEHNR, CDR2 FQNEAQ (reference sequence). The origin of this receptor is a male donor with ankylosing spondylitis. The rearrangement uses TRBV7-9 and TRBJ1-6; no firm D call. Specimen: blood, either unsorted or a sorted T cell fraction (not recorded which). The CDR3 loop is CASSLGTASSYNSPLHF. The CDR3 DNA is TGTGCCAGCAGCTTAGGAACAGCGAGCTCCTATAATTCACCCCTCCACTTT.